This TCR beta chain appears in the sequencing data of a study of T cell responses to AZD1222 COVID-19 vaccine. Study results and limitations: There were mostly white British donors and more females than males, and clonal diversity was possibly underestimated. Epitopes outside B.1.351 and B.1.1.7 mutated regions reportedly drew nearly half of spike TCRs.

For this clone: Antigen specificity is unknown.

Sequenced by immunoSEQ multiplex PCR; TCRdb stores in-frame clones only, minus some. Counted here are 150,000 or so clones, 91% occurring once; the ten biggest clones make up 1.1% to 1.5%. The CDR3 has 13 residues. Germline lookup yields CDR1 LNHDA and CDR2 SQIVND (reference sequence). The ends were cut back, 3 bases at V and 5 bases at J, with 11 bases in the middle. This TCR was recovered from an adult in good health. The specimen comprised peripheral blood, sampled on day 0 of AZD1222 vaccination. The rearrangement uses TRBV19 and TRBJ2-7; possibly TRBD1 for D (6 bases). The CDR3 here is CASSIVRGNEQYF. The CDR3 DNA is TGTGCCAGTAGTATTGTCAGGGGCAACGAGCAGTACTTC.